This TCR beta chain was identified during a study of T cell changes during pregnancy in multiple sclerosis. This CDR3 contains 17 residues. Germline CDR1 reads PRHDT; CDR2 reads FYEKMQ (reference sequence). The ends lost 2 bases at V and 3 bases at J; junction bases unmatched: 10. The method was immunoSEQ multiplex PCR; TCRdb's version includes in-frame clones alone and lacks a portion of them. The table includes tens of thousands of clones, approximately 88% detected once. V is TRBV13 and J is TRBJ1-2; 9 bases are a match to TRBD1. This clonotype originated in a female donor in good health, enrolled as a control in a pregnancy study. The starting material was peripheral blood, obtained in the first trimester of pregnancy. The CDR3 protein is CASSLTGQGTLYYGYTF. The CDR3, as DNA: TGTGCCAGCAGCTTAACAGGACAGGGGACCCTATACTATGGCTACACCTTC. The complete variable domain, with remaining parts taken from reference TRBV13 and TRBJ1-2, reads AAGVIQSPRHLIKEKRETATLKCYPIPRHDTVYWYQQGPGQDPQFLISFYEKMQSDKGSIPDRFSAQQFSDYHSELNMSSLELGDSALYFCASSLTGQGTLYYGYTFGSGTRLTVV.